A single sample is the source of the 5 T cell receptor beta chains below, sequenced in a study of breast tumors, draining lymph nodes, adjacent tissues. Axillary draining lymph nodes of breast cancer patients supplied the node samples. One entry per CDR3 protein, called by TCRdb with MiXCR from the multiplex PCR reads. The table lists around 250,000 distinct CDR3 sequences, 34% of them singletons. Material: axillary lymph node tissue. The receptor source for this set is a female donor with breast cancer. Some clones in this sample may be carry-over from other donors' samples.

This clonotype came up a few times. The CDR3 here is CASMRGGADTEAFF. The CDR3 DNA reads as TGTGCCAGCATGAGGGGGGGGGCTGATACTGAAGCTTTCTTT. The rearrangement joins TRBV25-1 to TRBJ1-1; D is possibly TRBD1 (6 bases). V shed 7 bases and J shed 5 bases, with 17 bases lying between them. CDR3 length equals 14 residues. Germline lookup yields CDR1 MGHDK and CDR2 SYGVNS.

In regard to this clonotype: This may stem from a read error, because a much larger clone lies one nucleotide away. The chain recombines TRBV3-1 with TRBJ2-1; D not certain. This CDR3 has 15 residues. Germline CDR1 LGHDT, CDR2 YNNKEL (reference sequence). The DNA for the CDR3 is TGTGCCAGTAGCCCCCTATCCAGCTCCTACAATGAGCTGTTCTTC. Its protein is CASSPLSSSYNELFF.

There are many counts of this clonotype. The rearrangement uses TRBV2 and TRBJ2-3, with D maybe TRBD1 (5 bases). The CDR3 is made up of 15 amino acids. The V gene lost 1 base and the J gene lost 1 base, with 9 bases spanning the gap. Germline V gives CDR1 SNHLY, CDR2 FYNNEI. The CDR3 DNA sequence: TGTGCCAGCAGTGAAGGTGGGGCCGGCACAGATACGCAGTATTTT. Protein: CASSEGGAGTDTQYF.

As concerns this clonotype: Its ends do not fully match the called genes, so a read error is possible. V is TRBV25-1 and J is TRBJ2-7; TRBD2 matches 9 bases. The J call could be wrong; TRBJ2-1 is a better fit for the DNA end. The CDR3 has 13 amino acids. The germline CDR1 and CDR2 sequences are MGHDK and SYGVNS. CDR3 sequence (DNA): TGTGCCAGCCGCGGGACTAGCTACAATGGGCAGTTCTTC. Its protein product is CASRGTSYNGQFF.

This clonotype has ten or more counts. CDR3 loop: CATSDPAGGQYF. In DNA form, the CDR3 reads TGTGCCACCAGTGACCCCGCGGGAGGGCAGTACTTC. The chain carries TRBV24-1 and TRBJ2-7, with TRBD2 identical over 8 bases. V shed 4 bases and J 9 bases; nucleotides not matched to a gene: 4. CDR1 KGHDR and CDR2 SFDVKD come from the germline V gene. This CDR3 has 12 residues.